This TCR beta chain derives from a study of radiation and T cells in renal cell carcinoma. Treatment specified: treatment-naive control, cytoreductive nephrectomy. Trimming took off 5 bases at V and 8 bases at J, with 22 bases between the two ends. Per the germline V gene, CDR1 is SGHRS and CDR2 is YFSETQ. This CDR3 spans 16 amino acids. Profiling relied on immunoSEQ multiplex PCR, and the TCRdb table lists in-frame clones only, not all of them. This sample yields fewer than 15,000 clones, of which less than 70% are seen a single time; over 15% belongs to the top ten. V gene TRBV5-1 combines with J gene TRBJ1-4; perhaps TRBD1 as D (5 bases). The input for sequencing was tumor tissue, taken from a patient whose treatment was nephrectomy without radiotherapy. The source is a woman of 80 years or more with renal cell carcinoma. CDR3 nucleotides: TGCGCCAGCAGGAGTATCGGACGGGGCAGGAGGGAAAAACTGTTTTTT. This codes for CASRSIGRGRREKLFF.